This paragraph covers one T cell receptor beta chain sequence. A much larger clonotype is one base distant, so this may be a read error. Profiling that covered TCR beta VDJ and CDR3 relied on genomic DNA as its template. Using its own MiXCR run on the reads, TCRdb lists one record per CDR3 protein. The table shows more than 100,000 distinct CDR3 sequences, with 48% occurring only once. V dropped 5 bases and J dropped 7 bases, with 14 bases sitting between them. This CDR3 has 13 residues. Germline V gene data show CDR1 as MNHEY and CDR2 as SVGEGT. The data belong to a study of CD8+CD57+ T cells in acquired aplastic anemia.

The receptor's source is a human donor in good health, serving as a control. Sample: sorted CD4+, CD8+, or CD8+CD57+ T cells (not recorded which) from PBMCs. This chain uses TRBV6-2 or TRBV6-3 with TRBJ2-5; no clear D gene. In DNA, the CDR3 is TGTGCCAGCAGTCTCCCGCCCATGGGGACCCAGTACTTC. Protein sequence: CASSLPPMGTQYF.